This passage covers 31 T cell receptor beta chains from one sample sequenced in a study of blood T cell repertoires in COVID-19. Produced via immunoSEQ multiplex PCR; TCRdb's table is partial and in-frame only. Altogether 140,000 to 150,000 clones are present, 75% to 85% being singletons, with the ten largest covering 10% to 13%. Source material: peripheral blood. These receptors all stem from a man aged 55 to 70 with active or convalescent COVID-19.

The V gene is TRBV18, the J gene TRBJ1-3; 7 bases are a match to TRBD1. The CDR3 consists of 15 residues. Germline lookup yields CDR1 KGHSH and CDR2 LQKENI. J lost 0 bases, V lost 4 bases, and 3 bases had no gene match. CDR3 amino acids: CASSRDRVSGNTIYF. CDR3 bases: TGTGCCAGCTCACGCGACAGGGTCTCTGGAAACACCATATATTTT. The whole variable domain, remainder taken from reference TRBV18 and TRBJ1-3, is NAGVMQNPRHLVRRRGQEARLRCSPMKGHSHVYWYRQLPEEGLKFMVYLQKENIIDESGMPKERFSAEFPKEGPSILRIQQVVRGDSAAYFCASSRDRVSGNTIYFGEGSWLTVV.

This chain joins TRBV6-2 or TRBV6-3 and TRBJ1-2; TRBD1 is a possible D gene (5 bases). Germline V gene sequence: CDR1 MNHEY, CDR2 SVGEGT. Trimming removed 6 bases from V and 3 bases from J, with 11 bases in between. This CDR3 comprises 13 residues. The CDR3 DNA sequence: TGTGCCAGCAGCGCCCAGGGATACTATGGCTACACCTTC. As protein: CASSAQGYYGYTF.

This chain uses TRBV18 with TRBJ1-1, with D perhaps TRBD1 (5 bases). The germline gives CDR1 KGHSH, CDR2 LQKENI. Between the trimmed V and J ends, which lost 0 bases and 1 base, there was a span of 12 bases. This CDR3 region has 16 residues. This chain's CDR3 is CASSPPVGARNTEAFF. In nucleotides, the CDR3 is TGTGCCAGCTCACCACCGGTAGGGGCTCGGAACACTGAAGCTTTCTTT. The full variable domain, in which reference TRBV18 and TRBJ1-1 provide the parts outside the CDR3, is NAGVMQNPRHLVRRRGQEARLRCSPMKGHSHVYWYRQLPEEGLKFMVYLQKENIIDESGMPKERFSAEFPKEGPSILRIQQVVRGDSAAYFCASSPPVGARNTEAFFGQGTRLTVV.

The rearrangement links TRBV9 to TRBJ1-2, with TRBD1 as a possible D gene (6 bases). This CDR3 has 15 residues. Germline V gene lookup returns CDR1 SGDLS and CDR2 YYNGEE. Trimming stripped 0 bases from V and 3 bases from J, with 12 bases between. CDR3 DNA sequence: TGTGCCAGCAGCGTAGGCCGGGGGGCCCACTATGGCTACACCTTC. It is translated as CASSVGRGAHYGYTF.

This clone showed up just a few times. The gene calls are TRBV10-3 and TRBJ2-3; D remains unclear. From germline, CDR1 is ENHRY and CDR2 SYGVKD. The CDR3 runs to 13 residues. Trimming removed 6 bases from V and 3 bases from J, with 10 bases in between. CDR3 residues: CAIRAGTTDTQYF. The CDR3 DNA reads TGTGCCATCAGAGCAGGAACGACAGATACGCAGTATTTT.

CDR3 DNA: TGTGCCACCAGTAAGGGCGCGGGGCAACCGAACACCGGGGAGCTGTTTTTT. Amino acid sequence: CATSKGAGQPNTGELFF. The V call is TRBV24-1, the J call TRBJ2-2; D is perhaps TRBD2 (6 bases). The CDR3 has 17 residues. CDR1 and CDR2 from the germline V gene are KGHDR and SFDVKD. With 6 bases removed from V and 0 bases from J, the gap between germline ends came to 16 bases.

The V call is TRBV19, the J call TRBJ1-5, with TRBD1 matching over 10 bases. Trimming removed 7 bases from V and 4 bases from J; junction bases left unmatched: 10. The germline V gene encodes CDR1 LNHDA and CDR2 SQIVND (reference sequence). The length of the CDR3 is 16 residues. The CDR3 sequence: CASKAGDRGVNQPQHF. In nucleotides, the CDR3 is TGTGCCAGTAAGGCAGGGGACAGGGGCGTAAATCAGCCCCAGCATTTT. Together with reference TRBV19 and TRBJ1-5, the CDR3 gives the full variable domain: DGGITQSPKYLFRKEGQNVTLSCEQNLNHDAMYWYRQDPGQGLRLIYYSQIVNDFQKGDIAEGYSVSREKKESFPLTVTSAQKNPTAFYLCASKAGDRGVNQPQHFGDGTRLSIL.

The rearrangement joins TRBV27 to TRBJ1-1, with no clear D. The germline CDR1 and CDR2 sequences are MNHEY and SMNVEV (reference sequence). The CDR3 covers 14 residues. With 5 bases removed from V and 2 bases from J, the gap between germline ends came to 12 bases. The CDR3 nucleotides are TGTGCCAGCAGTCCCTCCCTTCTTAACACTGAAGCTTTCTTT. Amino acids: CASSPSLLNTEAFF.

The chain joins TRBV11-3 to TRBJ1-1; a possible D gene is TRBD1 (5 bases). This CDR3 contains 19 residues. Germline V gene sequence: CDR1 SGHNT, CDR2 YENEEA. The V end was cut by 1 base, the J end by 4 bases, with 25 bases between. This chain's CDR3 is CASSLAPGGGLGLSTEAFF. The CDR3 DNA reads TGTGCCAGCAGCTTAGCGCCTGGGGGGGGATTGGGTTTGAGCACTGAAGCTTTCTTT.

The chain is built from TRBV27 and TRBJ2-7, with D perhaps matching TRBD2 (6 bases). Looked up from germline, CDR1 is MNHEY and CDR2 is SMNVEV (reference sequence). Trimming pared 5 bases from V and 2 bases from J, leaving 13 bases between. The CDR3 covers 14 residues. The CDR3 region is CASSPSRLAYEQYF. CDR3 nucleotide sequence: TGTGCCAGCAGTCCCTCCCGACTAGCCTACGAGCAGTACTTC.

The chain has TRBV10-3 and TRBJ2-1; no clear D. Germline V gives CDR1 ENHRY, CDR2 SYGVKD. V was cut by 5 bases and J by 9 bases, with 14 bases left in between. There are 13 residues in the CDR3. The CDR3 reads CAISKNTETEQFF. The CDR3 coding sequence is TGTGCCATCAGTAAAAATACAGAAACTGAGCAGTTCTTC.

The V and J genes are TRBV14 and TRBJ2-3; maybe TRBD1 (6 bases). This CDR3 is 15 amino acids long. CDR1 is SGHDN, CDR2 FVKESK, per germline. The V end was cut by 4 bases, the J end by 6 bases, with 17 bases between. The CDR3 sequence: CASSRQVLKMDTQYF. CDR3 DNA sequence: TGTGCCAGCAGCCGACAGGTCCTCAAGATGGATACGCAGTATTTT.

This clone was observed a single time. CDR3 in DNA: TGTGCCAGCAGCTTAAATACTGGGCGTAGCAATCAGCCCCAGCATTTT. Protein: CASSLNTGRSNQPQHF. The J gene is TRBJ1-5, the V gene TRBV7-2; D is undetermined. CDR3 size: 16 residues. Germline lookup yields CDR1 SGHTA and CDR2 FQGNSA. V lost 2 bases and J lost 0, with 11 bases in between.

This clone showed up just once. This rearrangement joins TRBV15 to TRBJ1-4; D not certain. The length of the CDR3 is 14 residues. Germline values: CDR1 LNHNV, CDR2 YYDKDF (reference sequence). Deletions cut 1 base from V and 0 bases from J, with 3 bases between. The CDR3 region is CATSRAATNEKLFF. CDR3 coding DNA: TGTGCCACCAGCAGAGCTGCAACTAATGAAAAACTGTTTTTT.

The chain recombines TRBV7-9 with TRBJ1-1; the D is unclear. Germline CDR1 reads SEHNR; CDR2 reads FQNEAQ (reference sequence). V was trimmed by 1 base and J by 6 bases, leaving 12 bases between them. CDR3 length: 14 residues. The CDR3 DNA follows: TGTGCCAGCAGCTTAGTAGGTGGGCCTCCTGAAGCTTTCTTT. Its translation is CASSLVGGPPEAFF.

V and J are TRBV30 and TRBJ2-1; unclear D gene. V lost 0 bases and J lost 1, with 13 bases in between. This CDR3 has 16 amino acids. Per the germline V gene, CDR1 is GTSNPN and CDR2 is SVGIG (reference sequence). The CDR3 loop is CAWSVLSGISYNEQFF. CDR3 bases: TGTGCCTGGAGTGTACTGTCAGGCATATCCTACAATGAGCAGTTCTTC.

This chain uses TRBV19 with TRBJ1-5, with unresolved D. The CDR3 has 15 amino acids. Germline lookup yields CDR1 LNHDA and CDR2 SQIVND (reference sequence). V lost 10 bases, J lost 0 bases, and 16 bases lay in between. CDR3 in DNA: TGTGCCACTCATGCGAGATTGCTTAGCAATCAGCCCCAGCATTTT. It yields the protein CATHARLLSNQPQHF.

V usage is TRBV6-5 and J usage is TRBJ1-1; 8 bases align to TRBD1. The germline V gene has CDR1 MNHEY and CDR2 SVGAGI. Trimming took 6 bases from V and 4 from J; bases not matched to a gene: 7. The CDR3 length is 14 residues. CDR3 in amino acids: CASSATGVGTEAFF. The CDR3 nucleotides read TGTGCCAGCAGCGCGACAGGGGTGGGCACTGAAGCTTTCTTT.

The CDR3 sequence is CASSQGVGRSTEAFF. CDR3 sequence (DNA): TGCGCCAGCAGCCAAGGGGTGGGGCGTTCCACTGAAGCTTTCTTT. This rearrangement joins TRBV4-3 to TRBJ1-1, with TRBD1 as a possible D gene (5 bases). The CDR3 loop spans 15 amino acids. Per germline, CDR1 LGHNA and CDR2 YSLEER. Trimming cost V 1 base and J 4 bases, with 13 bases left between them.

The chain recombines TRBV19 with TRBJ1-6; TRBD1 matches 7 bases. The V gene's germline CDR1 is LNHDA and CDR2 SQIVND (reference sequence). The J segment lost 7 bases and the V segment lost 5 bases, leaving 11 bases of the junction unmatched. This CDR3 is 16 amino acids long. CDR3 nucleotide sequence: TGTGCCAGTAGTGTATTCGGGACAGCGGACAATTCACCCCTCCACTTT. This sequence encodes CASSVFGTADNSPLHF.

J is TRBJ2-2 and V is TRBV10-1, with 8 bases identical to TRBD1. The length of the CDR3 is 15 residues. V was pared by 8 bases and J by 2 bases, with 7 bases of the junction left unmatched. Looked up from germline, CDR1 is WNHNN and CDR2 is SYGVQD (reference sequence). The CDR3 DNA sequence: TGCGCCAGCTCACCGGACAGGGAAAACACCGGGGAGCTGTTTTTT. Translated: CASSPDRENTGELFF.

J is TRBJ2-2 and V is TRBV5-1; 7 bases are a match to TRBD1. The CDR3 length is 14 residues. Germline values: CDR1 SGHRS, CDR2 YFSETQ. The ends lost 4 bases at V and 8 bases at J; junction bases unmatched: 8. The CDR3 sequence: CASSPPGQKGELFF. The DNA of the CDR3 is TGCGCCAGCAGCCCGCCGGGACAGAAGGGGGAGCTGTTTTTT.

The rearrangement uses TRBV6-5 and TRBJ1-2, with 7 bases fitting TRBD1. From germline, CDR1 is MNHEY and CDR2 SVGAGI. J gave up 1 base and V 6 bases, and 5 bases lay outside the gene matches. This CDR3 region has 14 residues. The chain's CDR3 is CASREGQNNYGYTF. CDR3 in DNA: TGTGCCAGCAGAGAGGGACAGAATAACTATGGCTACACCTTC.

CDR3 region: CASSFKSGEGGDTQYF. CDR3 bases: TGTGCCAGCAGTTTTAAGAGCGGGGAAGGGGGGGATACGCAGTATTTT. The rearrangement links TRBV27 to TRBJ2-3, with D possibly being TRBD2 (7 bases). CDR3 length: 16 residues. V lost 3 bases, J lost 6 bases, and 19 bases lay in between. Germline CDR1 is MNHEY and CDR2 is SMNVEV (reference sequence).

The V call is TRBV7-2, the J call TRBJ1-2, with D perhaps TRBD1 (6 bases). CDR1 is SGHTA and CDR2 is FQGNSA in the germline V gene. The length of the CDR3 is 14 residues. V was clipped by 1 base and J by 7 bases, with 13 bases between them. CDR3 region: CASSLVYRDAGYTF. The CDR3 DNA reads TGTGCCAGCAGCTTAGTTTACAGGGATGCTGGCTACACCTTC. The full variable domain, rest sourced from reference TRBV7-2 and TRBJ1-2, is GAGVSQSPSNKVTEKGKDVELRCDPISGHTALYWYRQSLGQGLEFLIYFQGNSAPDKSGLPSDRFSAERTGGSVSTLTIQRTQQEDSAVYLCASSLVYRDAGYTFGSGTRLTVV.

The chain joins TRBV6-5 to TRBJ2-5; 10 bases align to TRBD1. Germline-derived CDR1 and CDR2 are MNHEY and SVGAGI. The CDR3 contains 14 residues. The junction had 3 bases not matched to a gene; V was cut back by 2 bases and J by 6 bases. CDR3 in DNA: TGTGCCAGCAGTTACGACAGGGGGCGACAGACCCAGTACTTC. This sequence encodes CASSYDRGRQTQYF.

This chain links TRBV3-1 (or the pseudogene TRBV3-2) with TRBJ2-1; 9 nucleotides agree with TRBD2. J lost 2 bases, V lost 4 bases, and 6 bases had no gene match. CDR3 length equals 16 residues. In germline, CDR1 is LGHDT, CDR2 YNNKEL (reference sequence). DNA of the CDR3: TGTGCCAGCAGCCGCGGGAGGGGGGGGCCCTACAATGAGCAGTTCTTC. This sequence encodes CASSRGRGGPYNEQFF.

The rearrangement joins TRBV5-4 to TRBJ1-3, with 10 bases matching TRBD1. The CDR3 contains 14 residues. Germline CDR1 SGHNT, CDR2 YYREEE (reference sequence). J lost 4 bases, V lost 4 bases, and 2 bases had no gene match. CDR3 loop: CASSPGQGGNTIYF. CDR3 bases: TGTGCCAGCAGCCCGGGACAGGGGGGAAACACCATATATTTT.

This clone was seen once. The rearrangement uses TRBV19 and TRBJ1-4; 10 nucleotides align to TRBD1. The CDR3 runs 15 residues. Germline trimming cut 5 bases from V and 7 bases from J; bases unmatched to any gene: 7. CDR1 is LNHDA and CDR2 is SQIVND in the germline V gene (reference sequence). As DNA, the CDR3 is TGTGCCAGTAGTTCACCGGGACAGGGGAGTGAAAAACTGTTTTTT. It encodes CASSSPGQGSEKLFF.

The J gene is TRBJ2-1, the V gene TRBV19; maybe TRBD1 (8 bases). CDR1 and CDR2 from the germline V gene are LNHDA and SQIVND (reference sequence). This CDR3 has 15 amino acids. V lost 3 bases and J 9 bases, leaving 18 bases between the germline ends. CDR3 coding DNA: TGTGCCAGTAGTATTCACAGGGGGGGTCTGTCTGAGCAGTTCTTC. Its translation is CASSIHRGGLSEQFF.

V is TRBV5-1 and J is TRBJ1-2; 9 positions match TRBD1. The CDR3 consists of 15 residues. Unmatched junction bases numbered 3, after V lost 0 bases and J lost 3 bases. The germline gives CDR1 SGHRS, CDR2 YFSETQ. The CDR3 is CASSLGTGGDYGYTF. CDR3 nucleotides: TGCGCCAGCAGCTTGGGAACAGGGGGCGACTATGGCTACACCTTC.